Listed below are T cell receptor beta chains from one sample, sequenced in a study of neoadjuvant nivolumab and ipilimumab in lung cancer. Sequencing was performed with immunoSEQ multiplex PCR; in TCRdb, only in-frame clones are kept and a portion is missing. The data show 25,000 to 30,000 clones, 83% seen once. The sample consisted of tumor tissue, taken after neoadjuvant nivolumab, alone or with ipilimumab, at or shortly before surgery. Receptors originate from an adult with non-small cell lung cancer. Both conserved end residues are part of each CDR3. The D gene is left open where the match is weak. Clone size is not always given. Where it is, it says once, few, many or a class for expanded clones.

j_call v_call clone_size d_call cdr3_nt cdr3_aa
TRBJ2-1 TRBV29-1 . . TGCAGCGGCCCTAGGCGGTCCTCCTACAATGAGCAGTTCTTC CSGPRRSSYNEQFF
TRBJ2-7 TRBV28 . . TGTGCCAGCGGCGCCCCAGGTAACCTCTACGAGCAGTACTTC CASGAPGNLYEQYF
TRBJ2-3 TRBV4-1 once TRBD2 TGCGCCAGCAGCCAAGATACCGGGACTAGCGGGAGGGCCACAGATACGCAGTATTTT CASSQDTGTSGRATDTQYF
TRBJ2-3 TRBV5-1 few TRBD2 TGCGCCAGCAGCCCACTGACTAGCGCGAGCACAGATACGCAGTATTTT CASSPLTSASTDTQYF
TRBJ2-7 TRBV7-9 . TRBD1 TGTGCCAGCAGCTGGACAGGGCCGGGACGCTACGAGCAGTACTTC CASSWTGPGRYEQYF
TRBJ1-4 TRBV7-9 . . TGTGCCAGCAGCTTACCAATTGTTTACTCAAATACCCCTGAAAAACTGTTTTTT CASSLPIVYSNTPEKLFF
TRBJ2-5 TRBV30 . TRBD2 TGTGCCTGGAGCCTTGGAAGTAGCGGGACGGTGGAGACCCAGTACTTC CAWSLGSSGTVETQYF
TRBJ1-2 TRBV4-1 . TRBD1 TGCGCCAGCAGCCAAGATACAGGGGGCGTTGGCTACACCTTC CASSQDTGGVGYTF
TRBJ1-2 TRBV5-6 . TRBD1 TGTGCCAGCAGCTTGGCCCAGGGGGCGCGGGGCTACACCTTC CASSLAQGARGYTF
TRBJ1-1 TRBV5-1 . . TGCGCCAGCAGCACGAGGACAGACACTGAAGCTTTCTTT CASSTRTDTEAFF
TRBJ1-2 TRBV20-1 . TRBD1 TGCAGTGCTAAAAAGGACAGGCGGCACACCTTC CSAKKDRRHTF
TRBJ1-1 TRBV5-1 . TRBD1 TGCGCCAGCAGCTTGGGCGAGGACAGGCACACTGAAGCTTTCTTT CASSLGEDRHTEAFF
TRBJ1-6 TRBV5-1 . . TGCGCCAGCAGCTTGGGGCAGGATGTTTATAATTCACCCCTCCACTTT CASSLGQDVYNSPLHF
TRBJ1-5 TRBV15 . . TGTGCCACCAGCACGGGGGGATCTGGGCAGCCCCAGCATTTT CATSTGGSGQPQHF
TRBJ2-5 TRBV9 . . TGTGCCAGCAGCGTAGGGTATGGCACCCAAGAGACCCAGTACTTC CASSVGYGTQETQYF
TRBJ1-2 TRBV5-6 . . TGTGCCAGCACCAGGGGAAGGGACCGCTATGGCTACACCTTC CASTRGRDRYGYTF
TRBJ1-1 TRBV29-1 . . TGCAGCGTTGAAGTGGGGGGGCGCAGCACTGAAGCTTTCTTT CSVEVGGRSTEAFF
TRBJ2-4 TRBV18 . TRBD1 TGTGCCAGCTCACCAACAGGGGATGCCAAAAACATTCAGTACTTC CASSPTGDAKNIQYF
TRBJ2-2 TRBV11-3 once . TGTGCCAGCAGCGCCGGGAATTTGGACACCGGGGAGCTGTTTTTT CASSAGNLDTGELFF
TRBJ1-2 TRBV5-1 . . TGCGCCAGCAGCCCCGACAGCTATGGCTACACCTTC CASSPDSYGYTF
TRBJ1-2 TRBV6-5 . . TGTGCCAGCAGCAGACGGGCCGATGGCTACACCTTC CASSRRADGYTF
TRBJ1-2 TRBV5-6 . . TGTGCCAGCATAGTAGGGGCTTCTAACTATGGCTACACCTTC CASIVGASNYGYTF
TRBJ2-7 TRBV5-1 . . TGCGCCAGCAGCCCGACCTCGGGTTTTGAATACTACGAGCAGTACTTC CASSPTSGFEYYEQYF
TRBJ2-6 TRBV30 once . TGTGCCTGGAGTAGGTCGGGGGTGAAAGGGGCCAACGTCCTGACTTTC CAWSRSGVKGANVLTF
TRBJ1-3 TRBV30 . . TGTGCCTGGACCGTGAACTCTGGAAACACCATATATTTT CAWTVNSGNTIYF
TRBJ2-7 TRBV5-6 . . TGTGCCAGCAGCTTGGCGGCGGGACCGACGGATCGCGAGCAGTACTTC CASSLAAGPTDREQYF
TRBJ2-7 TRBV21-1 once . TGTGCCAGCAGCAAAGCGCAGGTTTATTCTTACGAGCAGTACTTC CASSKAQVYSYEQYF